The next 14 T cell receptor beta chains were all read from a single sample in a study of blood T cell repertoires in COVID-19. Libraries were prepared by immunoSEQ multiplex PCR; TCRdb keeps only in-frame clonotypes and omits some of them. Among some 200,000 clones listed, 65% to 85% were seen once. Material: peripheral blood. These receptors came from a woman aged 25-40 years with COVID-19, enrolled during active disease.

V usage is TRBV19 and J usage is TRBJ1-2; a possible D gene is TRBD1 (5 bases). Germline assignment: CDR1 LNHDA and CDR2 SQIVND (reference sequence). The ends were cut back, 8 bases at V and 0 bases at J, with 13 bases in the middle. The CDR3 has 14 amino acids. The CDR3 DNA follows: TGTGCCAGTGCTGTTGGGGGGGCTAACTATGGCTACACCTTC. The encoded protein is CASAVGGANYGYTF.

In regard to this clone: Other DNA sequences of this sample code for an identical CDR3. The rearrangement links TRBV6-5 to TRBJ2-7; the match to TRBD1 covers 7 bases. Trimming cost V 6 bases and J 0 bases; bases outside gene matches: 2. The CDR3 contains 13 residues. The germline V gene encodes CDR1 MNHEY and CDR2 SVGAGI. The CDR3 spells CASRQGSSYEQYF. CDR3 nucleotides: TGTGCCAGCAGACAGGGGAGCTCCTACGAGCAGTACTTC.

J is TRBJ1-1 and V is TRBV9; D unclear. Germline lookup yields CDR1 SGDLS and CDR2 YYNGEE. The CDR3 is 13 residues long. V was trimmed by 0 bases and J by 3 bases, leaving 6 bases between them. The CDR3 reads CASSVDSHTEAFF. The CDR3 bases are TGTGCCAGCAGCGTAGACAGCCACACTGAAGCTTTCTTT.

The V gene is TRBV5-1, the J gene TRBJ2-3; TRBD2 aligns across 9 bases. The trim removed 3 bases at V and 6 bases at J, leaving 8 bases unmatched. Germline V gene data show CDR1 as SGHRS and CDR2 as YFSETQ. This CDR3 spans 15 amino acids. The CDR3 sequence: CASSSRLADVDTQYF. In DNA form, the CDR3 reads TGCGCCAGCAGCTCAAGACTAGCGGACGTTGATACGCAGTATTTT. Full variable domain (missing parts from reference TRBV5-1 and TRBJ2-3): KAGVTQTPRYLIKTRGQQVTLSCSPISGHRSVSWYQQTPGQGLQFLFEYFSETQRNKGNFPGRFSGRQFSNSRSEMNVSTLELGDSALYLCASSSRLADVDTQYFGPGTRLTVL.

The chain has TRBV6-2 or TRBV6-3 and TRBJ1-2; the D is unclear. Trimming stripped 2 bases from V and 7 bases from J, with 14 bases between. Germline V gene sequence: CDR1 MNHEY, CDR2 SVGEGT. The CDR3 is 14 residues long. CDR3 sequence: CASSYPEPGFGYTF. The CDR3, as DNA: TGTGCCAGCAGTTACCCAGAGCCCGGGTTTGGCTACACCTTC.

The CDR3 sequence is CASSVSKLSYEQYF. CDR3 in DNA: TGTGCCAGCTCCGTCTCAAAGCTGTCCTACGAGCAGTACTTC. V usage is TRBV18 and J usage is TRBJ2-7; no clear D gene. Between the trimmed V and J ends, which lost 6 bases and 1 base, there was a span of 13 bases. Germline V gene lookup returns CDR1 KGHSH and CDR2 LQKENI. This CDR3 has 14 amino acids.

The chain carries TRBV5-1 and TRBJ2-1, with 7 bases lining up with TRBD1. Unmatched junction bases numbered 8, after V lost 4 bases and J lost 13 bases. The CDR3 has 12 residues. Germline values: CDR1 SGHRS, CDR2 YFSETQ. DNA of the CDR3: TGCGCCAGCAGCCCATACAGGGGAGAACAGTTCTTC. This gives the protein CASSPYRGEQFF.

The gene calls are TRBV5-1 and TRBJ1-3; 7 bases line up with TRBD1. The V gene end was trimmed by 0 bases and the J gene end by 4 bases; junction bases not matched to a gene: 7. This CDR3 contains 16 residues. The germline V gene has CDR1 SGHRS and CDR2 YFSETQ. The CDR3 loop is CASSLDGTATGNTIYF. As DNA, the CDR3 is TGCGCCAGCAGCTTGGATGGGACAGCGACAGGAAACACCATATATTTT. The entire variable domain, with the rest obtained from reference TRBV5-1 and TRBJ1-3, is as follows: KAGVTQTPRYLIKTRGQQVTLSCSPISGHRSVSWYQQTPGQGLQFLFEYFSETQRNKGNFPGRFSGRQFSNSRSEMNVSTLELGDSALYLCASSLDGTATGNTIYFGEGSWLTVV.

The chain has TRBV11-1 and TRBJ2-3; 7 bases are a match to TRBD2. V lost 5 bases, J lost 6 bases, and 8 bases stayed unmatched. The CDR3 consists of 14 residues. Germline V gene sequence: CDR1 SGHAT, CDR2 FQDESV (reference sequence). The CDR3: CASSHGGIWDTQYF. As DNA, the CDR3 is TGTGCCAGCAGCCACGGGGGGATTTGGGATACGCAGTATTTT.

The chain employs TRBV10-1 and TRBJ2-3; 9 bases agree with TRBD2. CDR1 is WNHNN and CDR2 is SYGVQD in the germline V gene (reference sequence). This CDR3 spans 17 amino acids. J gave up 5 bases and V 3 bases, and 12 bases lay outside the gene matches. Here the CDR3 reads CASSDAPSGNSGDTQYF. The CDR3, as DNA: TGCGCCAGCAGTGATGCCCCTAGCGGGAACTCTGGAGATACGCAGTATTTT.

J is TRBJ1-1 and V is TRBV21-1; no check of the table's D call, TRBD1, against the DNA was made. TRBV21-1 is noted as a pseudogene. The CDR3 is 13 residues long. The chain's CDR3 is CASSNPGAAEAFF. Written as DNA, the CDR3 is TGTGCCAGCAGCAATCCAGGGGCGGCTGAAGCTTTCTTT.

This clone was seen more than once but under ten times. The genes are TRBV18 and TRBJ1-1; a possible D gene is TRBD1 (6 bases). V lost 2 bases, J lost 5 bases, and 12 bases lay in between. This CDR3 has 14 residues. CDR1 and CDR2 (germline): KGHSH, LQKENI. This chain's CDR3 is CASSPYDRRTEAFF. CDR3 DNA sequence: TGTGCCAGCTCACCATACGACAGGCGTACTGAAGCTTTCTTT.

Only a few counts were recorded for this clone. The J gene is TRBJ2-5, the V gene TRBV5-4; D uncertain. V was clipped by 4 bases and J by 5 bases, with 12 bases between them. Germline lookup yields CDR1 SGHNT and CDR2 YYREEE (reference sequence). The CDR3 spans 13 residues. The CDR3 bases are TGTGCCAGCAGCCCCCGGAGTCCGGAGACCCAGTACTTC. It translates to CASSPRSPETQYF. The full variable domain, rest sourced from reference TRBV5-4 and TRBJ2-5, is ETGVTQSPTHLIKTRGQQVTLRCSSQSGHNTVSWYQQALGQGPQFIFQYYREEENGRGNFPPRFSGLQFPNYSSELNVNALELDDSALYLCASSPRSPETQYFGPGTRLLVL.

This clone was found a few times. The V call is TRBV11-2, the J call TRBJ1-4; D is undetermined. V was trimmed by 0 bases and J by 2 bases, leaving 16 bases between them. The CDR3 is 18 amino acids. Germline values: CDR1 SGHAT, CDR2 FQNNGV. The CDR3, as DNA: TGTGCCAGCAGCTTAGATACGGAGGACCTCAGGACTAATGAAAAACTGTTTTTT. The encoded protein is CASSLDTEDLRTNEKLFF.